The 2 T cell receptor beta chains in this list originate from one sample, sequenced in a study of blood T cell repertoires in COVID-19. Repertoires were generated with immunoSEQ multiplex PCR, while TCRdb's copy carries only in-frame clones and drops some. The data contain some 100,000 clones, about 86% of them seen just once; the ten biggest clones take up about 2.5%. The material sequenced was PBMCs or T cells enriched from blood (not recorded which). The receptors come from a woman in her forties or fifties who had recovered from COVID-19.

CDR3 sequence: CASSRRQGNYGYTF. The CDR3 nucleotides read TGTGCCAGCAGCCGTCGACAGGGGAACTATGGCTACACCTTC. The chain recombines TRBV3-1 (or the pseudogene TRBV3-2) with TRBJ1-2; 8 bases map to TRBD1. V was pared by 4 bases and J by 2 bases, with 3 bases of the junction left unmatched. The CDR3 has 14 residues. The V gene's germline CDR1 is LGHDT and CDR2 YNNKEL (reference sequence).

This chain uses TRBV11-2 with TRBJ2-7; TRBD2 aligns across 10 bases. The CDR3 has 16 amino acids. Trimming cost V 5 bases and J 4 bases; bases outside gene matches: 11. The germline gives CDR1 SGHAT, CDR2 FQNNGV. This CDR3 reads CASSPAGGGSGYEQYF. CDR3 in DNA: TGTGCCAGCAGCCCAGCGGGAGGGGGGTCTGGGTACGAGCAGTACTTC.